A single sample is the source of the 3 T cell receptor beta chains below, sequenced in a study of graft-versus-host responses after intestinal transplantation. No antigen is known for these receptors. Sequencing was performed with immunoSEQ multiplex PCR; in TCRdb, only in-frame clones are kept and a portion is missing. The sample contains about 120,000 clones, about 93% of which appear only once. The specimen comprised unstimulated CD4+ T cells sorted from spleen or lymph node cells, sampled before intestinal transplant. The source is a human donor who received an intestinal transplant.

In DNA, the CDR3 is TGTGCCACCAGCAGAATTTCAGGGGGCGCTGAAGCTTTCTTT. Residues: CATSRISGGAEAFF. This chain joins TRBV15 and TRBJ1-1; 8 positions agree with TRBD1. This CDR3 region has 14 residues. J gave up 6 bases and V 2 bases, and 5 bases lay outside the gene matches. Per germline, CDR1 LNHNV and CDR2 YYDKDF (reference sequence).

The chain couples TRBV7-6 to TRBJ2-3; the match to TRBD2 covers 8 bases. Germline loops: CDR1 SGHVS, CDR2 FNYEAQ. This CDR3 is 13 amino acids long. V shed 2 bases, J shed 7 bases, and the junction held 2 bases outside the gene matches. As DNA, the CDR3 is TGTGCCAGCAGCTTAACTAGCGGCAATACGCAGTATTTT. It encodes CASSLTSGNTQYF.

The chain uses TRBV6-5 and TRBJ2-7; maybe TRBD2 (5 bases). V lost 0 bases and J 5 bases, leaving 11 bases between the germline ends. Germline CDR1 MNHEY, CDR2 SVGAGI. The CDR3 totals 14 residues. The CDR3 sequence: CASSYSRGFDEQYF. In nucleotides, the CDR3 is TGTGCCAGCAGTTACTCGCGAGGGTTCGACGAGCAGTACTTC.